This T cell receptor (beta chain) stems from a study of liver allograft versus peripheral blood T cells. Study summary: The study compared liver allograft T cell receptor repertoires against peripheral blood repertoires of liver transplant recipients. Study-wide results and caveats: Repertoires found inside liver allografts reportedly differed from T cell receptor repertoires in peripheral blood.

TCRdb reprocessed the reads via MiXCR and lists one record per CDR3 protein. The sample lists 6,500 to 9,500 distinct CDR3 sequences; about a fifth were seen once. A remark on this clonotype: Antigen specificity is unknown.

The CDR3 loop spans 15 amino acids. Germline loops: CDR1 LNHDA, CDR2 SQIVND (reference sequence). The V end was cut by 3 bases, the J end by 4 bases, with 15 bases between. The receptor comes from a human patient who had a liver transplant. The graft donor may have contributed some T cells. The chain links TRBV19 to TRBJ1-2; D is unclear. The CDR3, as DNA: TGTGCCAGTAGTATCATATTCCCCAGGAGCTATGGCTACACCTTC. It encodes CASSIIFPRSYGYTF.